Described below is a single TCR beta chain sequence and its context. The source of the sample is a study of T cell changes during pregnancy in multiple sclerosis. This table comes from immunoSEQ multiplex PCR, and its TCRdb copy is limited to in-frame clones, with some not included. The sample includes roughly 40,000 clones, 90% to 95% of them seen just once. Germline V gives CDR1 SGDLS, CDR2 YYNGEE. The CDR3 is 16 residues long. J gave up 3 bases and V 3 bases, and 1 base lay outside the gene matches. The TCR was taken from a female donor with multiple sclerosis, enrolled in a pregnancy study. The sample consisted of CD8+ T cells from peripheral blood mononuclear cells, taken before pregnancy. This rearrangement joins TRBV9 to TRBJ2-2; 14 nucleotides line up with TRBD2. The DNA of the CDR3 is TGTGCCAGCAGCGAGGGACTAGCGGGAGACACCGGGGAGCTGTTTTTT. Residues: CASSEGLAGDTGELFF.